This T cell receptor beta chain was identified in a study of T cells in narcolepsy. Study-wide context: Enrolled donors included narcolepsy type 1 or type 2 patients and healthy controls. Notes on the study in general: No autoreactive T cell clone sequences appeared in some memory CD4+ repertoires. Same-patient CSF and blood CD4+ T cell clonotypes included HCRT-specific and TRIB2-specific autoreactive ones.

Remarks on this clone: Its matching antigen is unknown.

Germline CDR1 and CDR2: MNHEY and SVGAGI. Trimming shortened V by 10 bases and J by 4 bases, and 12 bases separated the two germline ends. This CDR3 spans 12 amino acids. Produced via immunoSEQ multiplex PCR; TCRdb's table is partial and in-frame only. The table lists tens of thousands of clones, roughly nine tenths of them singletons. Material: CD45RA- memory CD4+ T cells from PBMCs. The rearrangement uses TRBV6-5 and TRBJ2-3; perhaps TRBD2 as D (5 bases). The clonotype comes from a human donor with narcolepsy. The CDR3 sequence: CATRTGADTQYF. CDR3 DNA sequence: TGTGCCACGAGGACCGGGGCAGATACGCAGTATTTT.